These 9 T cell receptor beta chains were sequenced from one sample in a study of early T cells in non-severe SARS-CoV-2 infection (dated by TCRdb to 2020 to 2022). Receptors were amplified or captured by 5' RACE. Sequencing instrument: NextSeq 500. Using fastp trimming at Q25 and MiXCR clonotype assembly, TCRdb reanalyzed the public sequencing data and kept in-frame beta chains. Here each entry gathers all rows of one CDR3 protein and keeps the most common genes and DNA. Across this sample there are 120,000 or so distinct CDR3 sequences, with 10% to 15% seen only once. Approximately 4% of the sample is taken by the ten largest. The starting material was whole blood, obtained at baseline. These receptors came from an adult who was a healthcare worker with PCR-confirmed SARS-CoV-2 infection or an uninfected control (not recorded which).

This clonotype was observed a handful of times. DNA for the CDR3: TGTGCCAGCAGTTGGGTCGCGGGACCCTATGGCTACACCTTC. The encoded protein is CASSWVAGPYGYTF. The chain carries TRBV6-2 or TRBV6-3 and TRBJ1-2, with a possible D match to TRBD1 (5 bases). The V and J ends lost 4 bases and 4 bases respectively, with 13 bases between them. The CDR3 is made up of 14 amino acids. The germline V gene encodes CDR1 MNHEY and CDR2 SVGEGT.

This clonotype was counted at least ten times. The V and J genes are TRBV5-4 and TRBJ2-3; 8 bases are shared with TRBD1. Per the germline V gene, CDR1 is SGHNT and CDR2 is YYREEE (reference sequence). The CDR3 contains 15 residues. The V and J ends lost 0 bases and 3 bases, in that order; junction bases with no gene match: 3. The CDR3 nucleotides read TGTGCCAGCAGCTTGGGACAGGGGAGGACAGATACGCAGTATTTT. Amino acid sequence: CASSLGQGRTDTQYF.

This clonotype has at least ten counts. The chain has TRBV6-1 and TRBJ2-7; D is ambiguous. Trimming removed 3 bases at V and 0 bases at J, with 12 bases between. This CDR3 comprises 15 residues. Per the germline V gene, CDR1 is MNHNS and CDR2 is SASEGT. The CDR3 DNA is TGTGCCAGCAGTGATCAACCGGGTCGCTCCTACGAGCAGTACTTC. It specifies CASSDQPGRSYEQYF.

For this clonotype: Relative to the germline gene, one junction end is altered; a read error may explain this. This rearrangement joins TRBV20-1 to TRBJ1-1, with TRBD1 as a possible D gene (5 bases). This CDR3 is 14 amino acids long. From germline, CDR1 is DFQATT and CDR2 SNEGSKA (reference sequence). CDR3 in DNA: TGCGGTGCCGCGGGGCGCAGACGAAGAGCTGAAGCTTTCTTT. Its translation: CGAAGRRRRAEAFF.

This clonotype was seen only a few times. The chain joins TRBV5-1 to TRBJ1-6; D ambiguous. The CDR3 spans 15 residues. Between the trimmed V and J ends, which lost 4 bases and 5 bases, there was a span of 13 bases. Germline V gene sequence: CDR1 SGHRS, CDR2 YFSETQ. The CDR3 sequence: CASSPSAADNSPLHF. Written as DNA, the CDR3 is TGCGCCAGCAGCCCGTCGGCTGCTGATAATTCACCCCTCCACTTT.

The chain employs TRBV29-1 and TRBJ1-1, with TRBD1 matching over 7 bases. The V gene's germline CDR1 is SQVTM and CDR2 ANQGSEA. The CDR3 runs to 14 residues. The J segment lost 0 bases and the V segment lost 7 bases, leaving 8 bases of the junction unmatched. CDR3 nucleotide sequence: TGCAGCGACGGCCCGGGACAGATGAACACTGAAGCTTTCTTT. Protein sequence: CSDGPGQMNTEAFF.

The chain couples TRBV7-9 to TRBJ1-4; D perhaps matches TRBD1 (5 bases). Trimming took off 0 bases at V and 0 bases at J, with 8 bases between the two ends. The CDR3 contains 16 residues. Germline loops: CDR1 SEHNR, CDR2 FQNEAQ (reference sequence). This chain's CDR3 is CASSLAAGATNEKLFF. CDR3 nucleotide sequence: TGTGCCAGCAGCTTAGCGGCGGGGGCAACTAATGAAAAACTGTTTTTT.

J is TRBJ1-1 and V is TRBV9; possible D gene TRBD1, 6 bases. Germline CDR1 and CDR2: SGDLS and YYNGEE. This CDR3 is 15 amino acids long. The V end lost 4 bases, the J end lost 1 base, and 14 bases lay between the germline ends. The CDR3, as DNA: TGTGCCAGCAGCCCCCGTCTGACAGGGAACACTGAAGCTTTCTTT. It translates to CASSPRLTGNTEAFF.

This clonotype was found many times. The chain employs TRBV6-1 and TRBJ1-1; D gene ambiguous. The CDR3 extends over 14 amino acids. From germline, CDR1 is MNHNS and CDR2 SASEGT. V shed 6 bases and J shed 0 bases, with 11 bases lying between them. CDR3 coding DNA: TGTGCCAGCAGCTCCCTCCTCATGAACACTGAAGCTTTCTTT. Translated: CASSSLLMNTEAFF.